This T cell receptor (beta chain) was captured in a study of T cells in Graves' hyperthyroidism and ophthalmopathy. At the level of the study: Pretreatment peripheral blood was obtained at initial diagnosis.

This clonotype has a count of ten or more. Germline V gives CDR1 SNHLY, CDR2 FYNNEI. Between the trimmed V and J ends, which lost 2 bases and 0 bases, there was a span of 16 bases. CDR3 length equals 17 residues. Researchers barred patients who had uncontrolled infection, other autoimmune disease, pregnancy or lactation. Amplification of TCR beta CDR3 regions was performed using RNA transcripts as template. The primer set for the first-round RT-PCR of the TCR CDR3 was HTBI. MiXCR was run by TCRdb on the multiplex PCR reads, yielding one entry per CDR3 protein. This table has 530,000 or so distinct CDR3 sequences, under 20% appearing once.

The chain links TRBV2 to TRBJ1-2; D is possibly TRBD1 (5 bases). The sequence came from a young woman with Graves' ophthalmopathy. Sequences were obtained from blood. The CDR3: CASSEWGKRGTNYGYTF. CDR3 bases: TGTGCCAGCAGTGAATGGGGGAAGAGAGGAACTAACTATGGCTACACCTTC.